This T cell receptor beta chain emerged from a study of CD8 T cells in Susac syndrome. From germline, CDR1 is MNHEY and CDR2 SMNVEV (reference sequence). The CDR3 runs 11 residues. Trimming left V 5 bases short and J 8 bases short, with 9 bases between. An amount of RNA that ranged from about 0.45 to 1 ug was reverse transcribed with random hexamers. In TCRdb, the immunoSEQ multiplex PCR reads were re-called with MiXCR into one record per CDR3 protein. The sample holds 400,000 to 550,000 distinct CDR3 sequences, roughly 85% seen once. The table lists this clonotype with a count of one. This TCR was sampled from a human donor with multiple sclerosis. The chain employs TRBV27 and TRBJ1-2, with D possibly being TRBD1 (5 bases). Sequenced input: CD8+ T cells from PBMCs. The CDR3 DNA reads TGTGCCAGCAGTCCAGGGTCGGGCTACACCTTC. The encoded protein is CASSPGSGYTF.